This record covers a single T cell receptor beta chain. The data stem from a study of blood T cell repertoires in COVID-19. Some clones are missing from TCRdb's copy, which holds only in-frame ones; the method was immunoSEQ multiplex PCR. The table lists 180,000 or so clones, 70% to 85% of them singletons. The germline V gene encodes CDR1 MNHEY and CDR2 SVGAGI. The CDR3 covers 15 residues. V shed 6 bases and J 0 bases; nucleotides not matched to a gene: 3. Sequencing was performed on peripheral blood. The clonotype was recovered from a woman aged 80 or over with acute or convalescent COVID-19. The rearrangement uses TRBV6-5 and TRBJ1-4, with 8 bases lining up with TRBD1. DNA of the CDR3: TGTGCCAGCAGCCTACAGGGGGCAACTAATGAAAAACTGTTTTTT. Its protein product is CASSLQGATNEKLFF.